A selection of T cell receptor beta chains follows, all from one sample in a study of human T cells and chemical hapten exposure. TCRdb fed the RACE reads into MiXCR, producing one record per CDR3 protein. The data hold some 350,000 distinct CDR3 sequences, with about 7% observed a single time. This specimen was whole blood, taken in connection with sensitization to the hapten diphenylcyclopropenone (DPC). These receptors all stem from a woman in her late teens or twenties with alopecia areata. Some clones in this sample may be carry-over from other donors' samples. CDR3s include the opening cysteine and the closing phenylalanine or tryptophan. Each record gives: V gene, J gene, D gene, clone size, CDR3 protein. D genes are given only for firm matches. Clone size appears in some rows only: once, few, many, or a class for an expanded clone.

v_call: TRBV5-1; j_call: TRBJ2-3; d_call: .; clone_size: few; cdr3_aa: CASSPAEFTQYF
v_call: TRBV18; j_call: TRBJ2-1; d_call: .; clone_size: many; cdr3_aa: CASSPGPISYNEQFF
v_call: TRBV4-3; j_call: TRBJ2-1; d_call: .; clone_size: many; cdr3_aa: CASSQGLGGYNEQFF
v_call: TRBV3-1; j_call: TRBJ2-2; d_call: TRBD1; clone_size: many; cdr3_aa: CASSPRDRVAGELFF
v_call: TRBV25-1; j_call: TRBJ2-7; d_call: TRBD1; clone_size: many; cdr3_aa: CASRDRGTYEQYF
v_call: TRBV14; j_call: TRBJ2-1; d_call: .; clone_size: few; cdr3_aa: CASSQAAASGEQFF
v_call: TRBV4-2; j_call: TRBJ1-4; d_call: .; clone_size: many; cdr3_aa: CASSQEGLATNEKLFF
v_call: TRBV4-3; j_call: TRBJ2-1; d_call: TRBD2; clone_size: .; cdr3_aa: CASSQELPSGGLSYNEQFF
v_call: TRBV2; j_call: TRBJ2-3; d_call: .; clone_size: few; cdr3_aa: CASSRDIPGTQYF
v_call: TRBV12-3/TRBV12-4; j_call: TRBJ1-2; d_call: .; clone_size: many; cdr3_aa: CASTPPGSNYGYTF
v_call: TRBV20-1; j_call: TRBJ2-6; d_call: .; clone_size: .; cdr3_aa: CSARTRGTGANVLTF
v_call: TRBV6-5; j_call: TRBJ1-1; d_call: TRBD1; clone_size: many; cdr3_aa: CASSPGQDPLEAFF
v_call: TRBV4-2; j_call: TRBJ1-1; d_call: .; clone_size: .; cdr3_aa: CASSQEGAKRHTEAFF
v_call: TRBV9; j_call: TRBJ2-3; d_call: .; clone_size: many; cdr3_aa: CASSSRGGPGGLDTQYF
v_call: TRBV2; j_call: TRBJ1-2; d_call: .; clone_size: many; cdr3_aa: CASSRRDPSDGYTF
v_call: TRBV29-1; j_call: TRBJ1-1; d_call: TRBD1; clone_size: many; cdr3_aa: CSVKTGVNTEAFF
v_call: TRBV28; j_call: TRBJ1-5; d_call: .; clone_size: many; cdr3_aa: CASSRDISNQPQHF
v_call: TRBV29-1; j_call: TRBJ1-2; d_call: .; clone_size: .; cdr3_aa: CSVERESGALYYGYTF
v_call: TRBV4-3; j_call: TRBJ1-3; d_call: TRBD1; clone_size: .; cdr3_aa: CASSQDFSGTGIFSGNTIYF
v_call: TRBV11-1; j_call: TRBJ2-4; d_call: .; clone_size: many; cdr3_aa: CASSYRLGEPAKNIQYF
v_call: TRBV29-1; j_call: TRBJ2-7; d_call: .; clone_size: .; cdr3_aa: CSVRGGESFYEQYF
v_call: TRBV11-3; j_call: TRBJ1-3; d_call: TRBD1; clone_size: .; cdr3_aa: CASSLTPTGAPGNTIYF
v_call: TRBV9; j_call: TRBJ1-2; d_call: TRBD1; clone_size: .; cdr3_aa: CASSLPRDRGLNGYTF
v_call: TRBV28; j_call: TRBJ2-7; d_call: .; clone_size: many; cdr3_aa: CASSISGYEQYF
v_call: TRBV4-3; j_call: TRBJ1-5; d_call: .; clone_size: .; cdr3_aa: CASSQEGPGASNQPQHF
v_call: TRBV5-6; j_call: TRBJ2-3; d_call: .; clone_size: once; cdr3_aa: CASSSGLGEGTDMQYF
v_call: TRBV2; j_call: TRBJ1-3; d_call: TRBD1; clone_size: many; cdr3_aa: CASRSGGRVNTIYF
v_call: TRBV7-8; j_call: TRBJ2-4; d_call: .; clone_size: few; cdr3_aa: CASSLAGHIQYF
v_call: TRBV20-1; j_call: TRBJ1-2; d_call: .; clone_size: .; cdr3_aa: CSASGGLGGYTF
v_call: TRBV12-3/TRBV12-4; j_call: TRBJ2-3; d_call: TRBD1; clone_size: few; cdr3_aa: CASSSNPGQGADTQYF
v_call: TRBV6-2/TRBV6-3; j_call: TRBJ1-2; d_call: .; clone_size: few; cdr3_aa: CASSYSTGGYTF
v_call: TRBV2; j_call: TRBJ2-1; d_call: .; clone_size: many; cdr3_aa: CASSAYSSYNEQFF
v_call: TRBV18; j_call: TRBJ1-2; d_call: .; clone_size: .; cdr3_aa: CASSPSYGYTF
v_call: TRBV28; j_call: TRBJ1-1; d_call: TRBD1; clone_size: .; cdr3_aa: CASSLPKTGVRTEAFF
v_call: TRBV4-2; j_call: TRBJ2-2; d_call: .; clone_size: .; cdr3_aa: CASSPFSGRGQNTGELFF
v_call: TRBV12-5; j_call: TRBJ2-2; d_call: .; clone_size: .; cdr3_aa: CASGLGQAGTGELFF
v_call: TRBV11-3; j_call: TRBJ2-2; d_call: .; clone_size: many; cdr3_aa: CASSPDTNTGELFF
v_call: TRBV28; j_call: TRBJ1-2; d_call: .; clone_size: few; cdr3_aa: CASSLTAGANGYTF
v_call: TRBV12-3/TRBV12-4; j_call: TRBJ2-2; d_call: TRBD1; clone_size: .; cdr3_aa: CASIRTGGHYGELFF
v_call: TRBV4-3; j_call: TRBJ2-6; d_call: .; clone_size: many; cdr3_aa: CASSQDGVLLSGANVLTF
v_call: TRBV28; j_call: TRBJ2-4; d_call: TRBD1; clone_size: .; cdr3_aa: CASSLSDRENIQYF
v_call: TRBV6-5; j_call: TRBJ2-7; d_call: TRBD1; clone_size: many; cdr3_aa: CASRATGAYEQYF
v_call: TRBV28; j_call: TRBJ2-7; d_call: TRBD1; clone_size: many; cdr3_aa: CASSLSGTGPYEQYF
v_call: TRBV28; j_call: TRBJ2-2; d_call: TRBD1; clone_size: few; cdr3_aa: CASSPTGTGRAGELFF
v_call: TRBV11-2; j_call: TRBJ1-6; d_call: .; clone_size: .; cdr3_aa: CASSLRTGGSPLHF
v_call: TRBV28; j_call: TRBJ2-3; d_call: TRBD2; clone_size: many; cdr3_aa: CASSFRLALDTQYF
v_call: TRBV28; j_call: TRBJ2-2; d_call: .; clone_size: few; cdr3_aa: CASSLWGIGELFF
v_call: TRBV4-1; j_call: TRBJ1-1; d_call: .; clone_size: few; cdr3_aa: CASGRTVSNTEAFF
v_call: TRBV9; j_call: TRBJ1-4; d_call: .; clone_size: few; cdr3_aa: CASSVDVGEKLFF
v_call: TRBV5-1; j_call: TRBJ2-5; d_call: TRBD2; clone_size: few; cdr3_aa: CASSLLAGDKETQYF
v_call: TRBV27; j_call: TRBJ2-7; d_call: .; clone_size: .; cdr3_aa: CASSLTESSYEQYF
v_call: TRBV21-1; j_call: TRBJ1-4; d_call: .; clone_size: .; cdr3_aa: CASSPDSANEKLFF
v_call: TRBV29-1; j_call: TRBJ1-2; d_call: .; clone_size: .; cdr3_aa: CSSKVEGDNYGYTF
v_call: TRBV25-1; j_call: TRBJ2-3; d_call: .; clone_size: many; cdr3_aa: CASSEIAADTQYF
v_call: TRBV28; j_call: TRBJ2-7; d_call: .; clone_size: many; cdr3_aa: CASSPGLLFYEQYF
v_call: TRBV5-1; j_call: TRBJ2-3; d_call: TRBD2; clone_size: few; cdr3_aa: CASSFGSGGFTDTQYF
v_call: TRBV9; j_call: TRBJ2-3; d_call: .; clone_size: many; cdr3_aa: CASSPREGSLTDTQYF
v_call: TRBV6-2/TRBV6-3; j_call: TRBJ2-2; d_call: .; clone_size: few; cdr3_aa: CASSYRGSFNTGELFF
v_call: TRBV20-1; j_call: TRBJ2-3; d_call: .; clone_size: many; cdr3_aa: CSAHAAGPDTQYF